This T cell receptor beta chain stems from a study of cytomegalovirus exposure and HLA in healthy donors. Broader study findings: TCR beta V- and J-gene trimming was later associated with a missense DCLRE1C variant. Later examination showed HLA-associated TCR beta chains had greater clonal expansion than equally common others. Productive rates of about 90% or about 30% were seen for most TCR beta V segments in an earlier analysis. The authors enumerated 150 to 200 TCR beta chains as linked to cytomegalovirus.

Amplification used 60 Vbeta primers and 13 Jbeta primers. Some clones are missing from TCRdb's copy, which holds only in-frame ones; the method was immunoSEQ multiplex PCR. Of some 100,000 clones listed, 79% are singletons. Comments on this clone: The antigen is unknown. At one of its ends the junction is not consistent with the germline gene, which may arise from a read error.

Germline CDR1 reads MGHRA; CDR2 reads YSYEKL. The CDR3 has 16 residues. The chain combines TRBV4-1 with TRBJ2-2; D not certain. This receptor was taken from a male donor in good health and CMV-seropositive. Sequenced sample: PBMCs. The CDR3 DNA reads TGCGCCAGCGGCCAATTAAGGCTAGCGAACACCGGGGAGCTGTTTTTT. Amino acids: CASGQLRLANTGELFF.